This T cell receptor beta chain was profiled in a study of T cell responses to AZD1222 COVID-19 vaccine (dated by TCRdb to the early 2020s). Study-level background: Because spike-specific TCR depth and breadth did not differ between the two schedules, AZD1222 recipients who got a second dose at roughly 4 weeks were pooled with those who got a second dose at roughly 12 weeks. A total of 233 trial participants underwent TCR sequencing, of whom some 210 received two doses of AZD1222 and 26 received two doses of the MenACWY control vaccine. Enrollment into the trials was organized by age into subgroups of 18-55, 56-69 and 70-plus years, and those subgroups contained roughly 140, 27 and 60 TCR-sequenced participants, respectively. Beyond this particular receptor, the publication reports: Reportedly, close to half of the unique spike-specific TCRs recognized epitopes lying outside the regions that are mutated in the B.1.351 and B.1.1.7 variants. Conclusions about previously exposed vaccinees are limited because only a handful of AZD1222 recipients were SARS-CoV-2 seropositive at baseline. After two AZD1222 doses, spike-specific TCR breadth and depth were significantly higher than at day 0 and than in MenACWY recipients. Participants were mostly white British and included more females than males, and it was suggested by the authors that clonal diversity may have been underestimated. In the small 56-69-year group, the increase in depth fell short of significance, most likely because of low power. Because no day 14 peak-response samples were available, repertoires were characterized only after the peak T cell response. Vaccine-associated CD4 TCRs spanned the whole spike protein, with dominant responses in regions 160-218 and 743-854.

The CDR3 regions of human TCRbeta chains were analyzed by immunosequencing. Concerning the study's data processing: TCRs in the repertoires were matched against a reference library of SARS-CoV-2-specific TCRs that had been generated with the MIRA antigen-specificity platform. Breadth meant the fraction of unique TCRs that were SARS-CoV-2-associated, whereas depth meant the fraction of total T cells that were SARS-CoV-2-associated. Each spike-specific TCR was assigned to its reactive spike region and to a CD4 or CD8 class using the MIRA data. Log10-transformed breadth and depth values were compared by one-way ANOVA with Sidak's multiple comparisons tests. The clones in this table, taken by TCRdb from immuneACCESS, are in-frame only. Not every clone is retained; where verified, under half of the shortfall comes from an unresolved V gene, and the cause of the rest is unknown. V, J and clone size derive from that table, while D and trimming were established from the DNA sequence. This sample holds more than 95,000 clones; roughly 90% were observed only once. The ten largest clones capture 4% to 5% of the sample.

The CDR3 runs 15 residues from the cysteine to the phenylalanine. The kept DNA is CDR3 alone, 45 bases in frame from the first base. Via the germline V gene, CDR1 is LGHNA and CDR2 YNFKEQ. V drops 1 base and J drops 5 bases, leaving 12 bases in between. Comment on this clone: Its antigen specificity is not known. No qualities accompany the bases; no much larger clone lies one base away.

The time point label of this sample denotes: baseline before first vaccination. The vaccinee samples were drawn from two UK trials, COV001 and COV002, one of which was a single-blind randomized controlled phase 2/3 trial testing AZD1222 (ChAdOx1 nCoV-19) in healthy adults. For TCRbeta chain sequencing, PBMC samples from trial participants were taken at day 0 and at day 28 after the second dose. This receptor was identified in an adult in good health. Recombination linked TRBV4-2 to TRBJ1-5, with an unclear D gene assignment. The sample in question was peripheral blood, obtained on day 0 of AZD1222 vaccination. The CDR3 corresponds to CASSQASSGDQPQHF. The nucleotides read TGTGCCAGCAGCCAAGCTTCTAGTGGCGATCAGCCCCAGCATTTT.